The rows below give T cell receptor beta chains drawn from one sample of a study of OX40 agonist ivuxolimab in advanced cancers. Sequenced by immunoSEQ multiplex PCR; TCRdb stores in-frame clones only, minus some. The data hold 100,000 or so clones, with about 84% observed a single time. Sample: CD4+ or CD8+ T cells sorted from blood, taken in a trial of the OX40 agonist ivuxolimab. These receptors came from an adult with an advanced solid tumor such as melanoma, head and neck, liver or kidney cancer. CDR3s include the opening cysteine and the closing phenylalanine or tryptophan. D genes are given only for firm matches. Only part of the rows carry a size: once, few, many, or a class if the clone is expanded.

D gene: -
clone size: few
J gene: TRBJ1-5
V gene: TRBV19
CDR3 DNA: TGTGCCAGTAGCCGGGAAGACGGGGGTGATGCTCAGCCCCAGCATTTT
CDR3 protein: CASSREDGGDAQPQHF

D gene: TRBD1
clone size: once
J gene: TRBJ2-7
V gene: TRBV6-5
CDR3 DNA: TGTGCCAGCAGTTACGGACAGGCCCCCTACGAGCAGTACTTC
CDR3 protein: CASSYGQAPYEQYF

D gene: -
clone size: -
J gene: TRBJ1-1
V gene: TRBV7-9
CDR3 DNA: TGTGCCAGCAGCTCCCCACAGGGATGGACTGAAGCTTTCTTT
CDR3 protein: CASSSPQGWTEAFF

D gene: -
clone size: few
J gene: TRBJ2-5
V gene: TRBV2
CDR3 DNA: TGTGCCAGCATTCGCGGCTCGCAAGAGACCCAGTACTTC
CDR3 protein: CASIRGSQETQYF

D gene: TRBD1
clone size: -
J gene: TRBJ1-1
V gene: TRBV9
CDR3 DNA: TGTGCCAGCAGCCACGTCCCCACACAGGGGTGGGAAGCTTTCTTT
CDR3 protein: CASSHVPTQGWEAFF

D gene: -
clone size: -
J gene: TRBJ2-5
V gene: TRBV20-1
CDR3 DNA: TGCAGTGCTCTCCCCGGAGAGACCCAGTACTTC
CDR3 protein: CSALPGETQYF

D gene: TRBD2
clone size: -
J gene: TRBJ2-5
V gene: TRBV13
CDR3 DNA: TGTGCCAGCAGCTTCGCTAGCGGGGGTCAAGAGACCCAGTACTTC
CDR3 protein: CASSFASGGQETQYF

D gene: -
clone size: -
J gene: TRBJ2-6
V gene: TRBV4-1
CDR3 DNA: TGCGCCAGCAGCCAAGGGACAGCGCTCTCTGGGGCCAACGTCCTGACTTTC
CDR3 protein: CASSQGTALSGANVLTF

D gene: -
clone size: -
J gene: TRBJ2-1
V gene: TRBV19
CDR3 DNA: TGTGCCAGTAGTTCATCTAGCTCCTACAATGAGCAGTTCTTC
CDR3 protein: CASSSSSSYNEQFF

D gene: -
clone size: -
J gene: TRBJ1-1
V gene: TRBV6-1
CDR3 DNA: TGTGCCAGCAGTGAGTGGGGCGGGACCACTGAAGCTTTCTTT
CDR3 protein: CASSEWGGTTEAFF

D gene: -
clone size: once
J gene: TRBJ2-1
V gene: TRBV20-1
CDR3 DNA: TGCAGTGCTAGTATACAGGGTCAGCGGTTCTTC
CDR3 protein: CSASIQGQRFF

D gene: TRBD1
clone size: -
J gene: TRBJ2-3
V gene: TRBV11-3
CDR3 DNA: TGTGCCAGCAGCTTGGGGACAGGGGGCACAGATACGCAGTATTTT
CDR3 protein: CASSLGTGGTDTQYF

D gene: -
clone size: -
J gene: TRBJ2-3
V gene: TRBV11-2
CDR3 DNA: TGTGCCAGCAGCTTAGAGTCGACTTTTAGCACAGATACGCAGTATTTT
CDR3 protein: CASSLESTFSTDTQYF

D gene: TRBD2
clone size: -
J gene: TRBJ2-3
V gene: TRBV7-2
CDR3 DNA: TGTGCCAGCAGCCCCGCCGGCGGGGGGGCGGGCACAGATACGCAGTATTTT
CDR3 protein: CASSPAGGGAGTDTQYF

D gene: -
clone size: -
J gene: TRBJ1-3
V gene: TRBV7-9
CDR3 DNA: TGTGCCAGCAGACAAAGCGGGGGGAAAGTAAACACCATATATTTT
CDR3 protein: CASRQSGGKVNTIYF

D gene: -
clone size: -
J gene: TRBJ2-1
V gene: TRBV5-8
CDR3 DNA: TGTGCCAGCAGCTCCTCCGGGGCCAATAATGAGCAGTTCTTC
CDR3 protein: CASSSSGANNEQFF

D gene: -
clone size: once
J gene: TRBJ1-2
V gene: TRBV27
CDR3 DNA: TGTGCCAGCAGTCCCTCAAAAGGGGCTCTGATATATGGCTACACCTTC
CDR3 protein: CASSPSKGALIYGYTF

D gene: TRBD2
clone size: -
J gene: TRBJ2-7
V gene: TRBV4-1
CDR3 DNA: TGCGCCAGCAGCCAAGATACGCCACTAGCGGGGTTCCTCGAGCAGTACTTC
CDR3 protein: CASSQDTPLAGFLEQYF

D gene: -
clone size: -
J gene: TRBJ2-1
V gene: TRBV29-1
CDR3 DNA: TGCAGCGTTACCCGGGACCACTACAATGAGCAGTTCTTC
CDR3 protein: CSVTRDHYNEQFF

D gene: -
clone size: -
J gene: TRBJ2-7
V gene: TRBV19
CDR3 DNA: TGTGCCAGTAGTCTCACCGACACAAGCTCCTACGAGCAGTACTTC
CDR3 protein: CASSLTDTSSYEQYF

D gene: -
clone size: -
J gene: TRBJ1-1
V gene: TRBV7-3
CDR3 DNA: TGTGCCAGCAGCCGAGGCGGGAGCACTGAAGCTTTCTTT
CDR3 protein: CASSRGGSTEAFF